The 10 T cell receptor beta chains listed next were all sequenced from one sample in a study of shared clonotypes between healthy human individuals. The protocol was immunoSEQ multiplex PCR, while the TCRdb copy is restricted to in-frame clones and leaves out a portion. The sample has millions of clones; approximately 94% are singletons. Sequences were obtained from naive CD4+ T cells sorted from blood. Subset specified: CD45RA+ positively selected. The receptors here all came from a man aged 18 to 29 in good health.

The chain couples TRBV11-2 to TRBJ2-2, with D maybe TRBD1 (5 bases). The CDR3 is 17 amino acids. The germline V gene encodes CDR1 SGHAT and CDR2 FQNNGV. V dropped 0 bases and J dropped 3 bases, with 14 bases sitting between them. DNA for the CDR3: TGTGCCAGCAGCTTAGATCACCCGCAGGGTGACACCGGGGAGCTGTTTTTT. The encoded protein is CASSLDHPQGDTGELFF.

Details on this clone: The same CDR3 can be traced to other DNA sequences in this sample. The CDR3 spells CAWSVPGGPYNEQFF. The DNA for the CDR3 is TGTGCCTGGAGTGTACCCGGGGGGCCCTACAATGAGCAGTTCTTC. This sequence joins TRBV30 and TRBJ2-1; D may be TRBD2 (7 bases). The length of the CDR3 is 15 residues. Germline V gene lookup returns CDR1 GTSNPN and CDR2 SVGIG (reference sequence). The V and J ends lost 0 bases and 2 bases respectively, with 11 bases between them.

V gene TRBV2 combines with J gene TRBJ2-1; TRBD2 matches at 11 bases. The J segment lost 5 bases and the V segment lost 7 bases, leaving 10 bases of the junction unmatched. This CDR3 is 16 amino acids long. CDR1 and CDR2 (germline): SNHLY, FYNNEI. CDR3 sequence (DNA): TGTGCCAGCATAGCGAGTAGCGGGAGGGCCAACAATGAGCAGTTCTTC. Translating gives CASIASSGRANNEQFF.

This chain links TRBV2 with TRBJ1-4; 8 bases are a match to TRBD1. J gave up 2 bases and V 6 bases, and 5 bases lay outside the gene matches. Germline CDR1 reads SNHLY; CDR2 reads FYNNEI. CDR3 size: 15 residues. The CDR3 sequence is CASRRTGQTNEKLFF. In nucleotides, the CDR3 is TGTGCCAGCAGGCGGACAGGGCAGACTAATGAAAAACTGTTTTTT.

This sequence joins TRBV6-5 and TRBJ1-4, with D hard to call. This CDR3 region has 15 residues. Germline CDR1 MNHEY, CDR2 SVGAGI. Trimming took off 0 bases at V and 0 bases at J, with 5 bases between the two ends. In nucleotides, the CDR3 is TGTGCCAGCAGTTACTCGCAGGCAACTAATGAAAAACTGTTTTTT. This encodes CASSYSQATNEKLFF.

V and J are TRBV11-2 and TRBJ2-5, with D perhaps TRBD2 (7 bases). The CDR3 is 14 residues long. The V end was cut by 5 bases, the J end by 4 bases, with 14 bases between. The germline V gene encodes CDR1 SGHAT and CDR2 FQNNGV. The CDR3 sequence: CASSRGGLRETQYF. CDR3 DNA sequence: TGTGCCAGCAGCCGAGGGGGACTAAGAGAGACCCAGTACTTC.

This clone was found a few times. The rearrangement uses TRBV6-5 and TRBJ1-5, with D possibly TRBD1 on 6 matching bases. CDR1 and CDR2 (germline): MNHEY, SVGAGI. The CDR3 totals 15 residues. Deletions cut 2 bases from V and 2 bases from J, with 10 bases between. The CDR3 here is CASSYGGLGNQPQHF. Written as DNA, the CDR3 is TGTGCCAGCAGTTACGGGGGGCTCGGCAATCAGCCCCAGCATTTT.

CDR3 sequence reads: CASSYWDRTDTQYF. The CDR3 DNA follows: TGTGCCAGCAGTTATTGGGACAGGACAGATACGCAGTATTTT. The chain has TRBV6-6 and TRBJ2-3; 8 positions match TRBD1. The length of the CDR3 is 14 residues. CDR1 and CDR2 from the germline V gene are MNHNY and SVGAGI (reference sequence). The ends lost 3 bases at V and 3 bases at J; junction bases unmatched: 2.

The chain couples TRBV7-2 to TRBJ1-4; 8 nucleotides line up with TRBD1. The V gene's germline CDR1 is SGHTA and CDR2 FQGNSA. This CDR3 spans 16 amino acids. V trimming: 5 bases; J trimming: 4 bases; junction bases outside the gene matches: 9. CDR3 amino acids: CASSPYYRGNNEKLFF. The CDR3 DNA reads TGTGCCAGCAGCCCTTATTACAGGGGGAATAATGAAAAACTGTTTTTT.

The chain joins TRBV18 to TRBJ1-1; TRBD1 aligns across 7 bases. This CDR3 is built from 13 residues. Germline loops: CDR1 KGHSH, CDR2 LQKENI. V was pared by 6 bases and J by 7 bases, with 8 bases of the junction left unmatched. CDR3 loop: CASSRTGTDEAFF. The CDR3 region has the DNA TGTGCCAGCTCTCGGACCGGGACAGATGAAGCTTTCTTT.